The clone carrying this T cell receptor (beta chain) was seen more than once but under ten times. Time point reported: newly diagnosed GD, antithyroid drugs for less than 3 months. Preparation of the TCR library used RNA extracted from PBMCs. The data belong to a study of regulatory T cells in long-lasting Graves disease. Overall study: Newly diagnosed Graves' patients had taken antithyroid drugs under 3 months.

This CDR3 spans 13 amino acids. The ends were cut back, 6 bases at V and 5 bases at J, with 14 bases in the middle. Germline assignment: CDR1 MNHNS and CDR2 SASEGT. Relying on iRepertoire HTBI primers and Arm-PCR of CDR3 regions, the team built TCR beta libraries. TCRdb fed the multiplex PCR reads into MiXCR, producing one record per CDR3 protein. The data show around 500,000 distinct CDR3 sequences, with around 16% seen just once and 25% held by the top ten. This sample was shared with a second study, whose subject was T cells in Graves' hyperthyroidism and ophthalmopathy.

This chain links TRBV6-1 with TRBJ2-7; no definite D call. The source of this sequence is a woman aged 35-60 years with Graves disease. The specimen was peripheral blood mononuclear cells (PBMCs), collected at new diagnosis, from a patient treated with antithyroid drugs. The DNA for the CDR3 is TGTGCCAGCAGAACGACGGGTTCCGACGAGCAGTACTTC. The encoded protein is CASRTTGSDEQYF.